The present T cell receptor beta chain was sequenced within a study of T cells in Graves' hyperthyroidism and ophthalmopathy. Authors of the study amplified TCR beta CDR3 regions from RNA transcripts. First-round RT-PCR with HTBI primers amplified the TCR CDR3 region. TCRdb reprocessed the multiplex PCR reads with MiXCR, giving one entry per CDR3 protein. This sample yields about 840,000 distinct CDR3 sequences, of which roughly 40% are seen a single time; about 8.9% belongs to the top ten. The CDR3 contains 15 residues. Trimming removed 0 bases from V and 4 bases from J, with 12 bases in between. Per the germline V gene, CDR1 is ENHRY and CDR2 is SYGVKD. Overall study findings and caveats: A model using 13 V-J features told ophthalmopathy apart from stable hyperthyroidism. Most expanded thyroid clonotypes above 0.001 also appeared in blood.

Points on this clonotype: Antigen unknown.

Graves' hyperthyroidism is called stable when ophthalmopathy does not progress within 18 months. The chain carries TRBV10-3 and TRBJ1-2; a weak D match, TRBD1 (5 bases). This TCR came from a man aged 18 to 30 with Graves' hyperthyroidism. Source material: blood. CDR3 DNA: TGTGCCATCAGTGAGTCGACACAGGCCGTCTATGGCTACACCTTC. Its protein product is CAISESTQAVYGYTF.